This TCR beta chain was sequenced in a study of T cells in women clearing cervical HPV infection. Assay: immunoSEQ multiplex PCR; the TCRdb copy retains only in-frame clones and omits some. Here the sample table reports some 10,000 clones. As regards this clone: Its antigen is still unknown. The read terminates 3 residues ahead of where the CDR3 ends, so the germline J gene completes it.

Study observations and caveats: CIN3+ cases had significantly higher TCR richness than controls; evenness did not differ.

The V and J ends lost 2 bases and 4 bases, in that order; junction bases with no gene match: 4. The V gene's germline CDR1 is SGHTA and CDR2 FQGNSA. This CDR3 comprises 15 residues. The chain employs TRBV7-2 and TRBJ2-1, with 8 positions matching TRBD2. This receptor was taken from a woman aged 18 to 75 with a cervical HPV16 infection that either progressed to CIN3+ or cleared (not recorded which). Input material: blood buffy coat. CDR3 sequence reads: CASSLFSGVYNEQFF. CDR3 bases read: TGTGCCAGCAGCTTATTTAGCGGGGTGTACAATGAG.